The T cell receptor (beta chain) under discussion was sequenced for a study of vaccination effects on CD4 cells after COVID-19. Sequencing was performed with immunoSEQ multiplex PCR; in TCRdb, only in-frame clones are kept and a portion is missing. The profile shows roughly 42,000 clones, approximately 70% of them singletons. About this clone itself: Its cognate antigen is unknown.

Findings of the study overall: Only 1 of 255 vaccine-induced clones from healthy vaccinees cross-reacted with common cold coronaviruses.

Trimming pared 4 bases from V and 9 bases from J, leaving 13 bases between. The length of the CDR3 is 13 residues. Germline V gene lookup returns CDR1 MRHNA and CDR2 SNTAGT. After expansion with viral peptide pools in the ViraFEST assay, antigen-specific CD4+ T cells were sequenced. The authors isolated CD4+ T cells after nine to eleven days of culture. Having tested negative for nucleocapsid antibodies, the vaccine recipients showed no prior SARS-CoV-2 infection. IL-2 at around 9.8 IU/ml and peptides at about 10 ug/ml were added to cultured PBMC, around 2.2 million per well. It was on days 3 and 7 that half the medium was replaced with IL-2 medium.

The sequenced sample was CD4+ T cells from PBMCs cultured with HCoV-OC43 spike peptides, obtained before COVID-19 vaccination. Subset meaning: HCoV-OC43 spike overlapping peptide pool stimulation. The chain couples TRBV6-4 to TRBJ2-4; the D gene is possibly TRBD2 (5 bases). The sequence derives from a human donor who received a COVID-19 vaccine. The CDR3 is CASSVEGSSIQYF. In nucleotides, the CDR3 is TGTGCCAGCAGTGTAGAGGGAAGCAGCATTCAGTACTTC.